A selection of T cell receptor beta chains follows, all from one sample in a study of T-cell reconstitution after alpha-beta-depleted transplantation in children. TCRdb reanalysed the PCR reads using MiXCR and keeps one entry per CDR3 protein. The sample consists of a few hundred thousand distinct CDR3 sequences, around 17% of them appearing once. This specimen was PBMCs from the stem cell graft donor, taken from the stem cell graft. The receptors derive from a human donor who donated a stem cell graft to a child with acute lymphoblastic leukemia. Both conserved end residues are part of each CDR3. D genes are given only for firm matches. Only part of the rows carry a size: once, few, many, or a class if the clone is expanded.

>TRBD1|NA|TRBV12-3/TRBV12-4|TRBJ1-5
TGTGCCAGCAGCTGGGACAGGGGCGTTAATCAGCCCCAGCATTTT
CASSWDRGVNQPQHF
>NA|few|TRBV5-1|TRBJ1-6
TGCGCCAGCAGCTTGTTGGGGGCGCGGGGTTCACCCCTCCACTTT
CASSLLGARGSPLHF
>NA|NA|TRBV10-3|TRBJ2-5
TGTGCCATCATGGGCGGGGACTACCAAGAGACCCAGTACTTC
CAIMGGDYQETQYF
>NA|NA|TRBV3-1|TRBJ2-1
TGTGCCAGCAGCGCCCAGTTCCGTTCCTACAATGAGCAGTTCTTC
CASSAQFRSYNEQFF
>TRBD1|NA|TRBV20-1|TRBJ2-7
TGCAGTGCTAGGGGCCTTTTACCGGGACAGGGGGGCTACGAGCAGTACTTC
CSARGLLPGQGGYEQYF
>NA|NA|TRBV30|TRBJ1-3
TGTGCCTGGAGTGGCGGGTCTGGAAACACCATATATTTT
CAWSGGSGNTIYF
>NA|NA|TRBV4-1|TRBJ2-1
TGCGCCAGCAGCCCGCCAGGCGGCGGGTCGAGCTCCTACAATGAGCAGTTCTTC
CASSPPGGGSSSYNEQFF
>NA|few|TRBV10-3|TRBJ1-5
TGTGCCATCAGTGAGGAGGACGGTTTCAATCAGCCCCAGCATTTT
CAISEEDGFNQPQHF
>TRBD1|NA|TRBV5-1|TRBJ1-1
TGCGCCAGCAGCTCCCCTCACAGGGGCACTGAAGCTTTCTTT
CASSSPHRGTEAFF
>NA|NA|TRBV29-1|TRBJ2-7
TGCAGCGTCTCCACAGGGTTTTACGAGCAGTACTTC
CSVSTGFYEQYF
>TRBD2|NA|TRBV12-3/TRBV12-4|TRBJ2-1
TGTGCCAGCAGTTTCCTAGCGGGTGGCGGTGAGCAGTTCTTC
CASSFLAGGGEQFF
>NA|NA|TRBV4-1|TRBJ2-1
TGCGCCAGCAGCCAAGCCCGGGGGCGTACGGAGAATGAGCAGTTCTTC
CASSQARGRTENEQFF
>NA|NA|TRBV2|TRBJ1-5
TGTGCCAGCAGTGAAGGGTTTTTAAGCAATCAGCCCCAGCATTTT
CASSEGFLSNQPQHF
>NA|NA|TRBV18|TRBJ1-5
TGTGCCAGCTCACCGGACAGATACAATCAGCCCCAGCATTTT
CASSPDRYNQPQHF
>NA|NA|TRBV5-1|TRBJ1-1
TGCGCCAGCAGCGGATTAACAGCCGTTATGAACACTGAAGCTTTCTTT
CASSGLTAVMNTEAFF
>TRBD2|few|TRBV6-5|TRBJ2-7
TGTGCCAGCAGTTACTTACCCTTAGCGGGAAACTACGAGCAGTACTTC
CASSYLPLAGNYEQYF
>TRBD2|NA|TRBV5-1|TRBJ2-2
TGCGCCAGCAGCTGGCTGGCGGGAGGCACCGGGGAGCTGTTTTTT
CASSWLAGGTGELFF
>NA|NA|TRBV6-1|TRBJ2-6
TGTGCCAGCAGGCTTCACTCTGGGGCCAACGTCCTGACTTTC
CASRLHSGANVLTF
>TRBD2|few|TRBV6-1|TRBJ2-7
TGTGCCAGCAGAGATAGCGGGAGCGGGGCCTACGAGCAGTACTTC
CASRDSGSGAYEQYF
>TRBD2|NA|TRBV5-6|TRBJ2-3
TGTGCCAGCAGCTTGGGACTAGCGATAAGAACAGATACGCAGTATTTT
CASSLGLAIRTDTQYF
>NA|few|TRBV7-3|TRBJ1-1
TGTGCCAGCAGCTTATTGAGGGGACCCATGAACACTGAAGCTTTCTTT
CASSLLRGPMNTEAFF
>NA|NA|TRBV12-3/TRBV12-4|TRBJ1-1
TGTGCCAGCATCGTAGACAGCCTGCACACTGAAGCTTTCTTT
CASIVDSLHTEAFF
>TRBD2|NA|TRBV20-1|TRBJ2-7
TGCAGTGCTAGAGGGGCGGCTAGCGGGAGTTACGAGCAGTACTTC
CSARGAASGSYEQYF
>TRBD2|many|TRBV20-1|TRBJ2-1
TGCAGTGCTAGCGTTCTAGCGGGAGGTCTCTACAATGAGCAGTTCTTC
CSASVLAGGLYNEQFF
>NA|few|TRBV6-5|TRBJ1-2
TGTGCCAGCAGGAGTGACAGTTTAATCGGCTACACCTTC
CASRSDSLIGYTF
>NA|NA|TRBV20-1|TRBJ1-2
TGCAGTGCTAGAGCTCCACTCAGGGTTTACTATGGCTACACCTTC
CSARAPLRVYYGYTF
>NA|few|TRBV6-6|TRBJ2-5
TGTGCCAGCAGCGAGGGGGTCGGGGCGGCCCAGTACTTC
CASSEGVGAAQYF
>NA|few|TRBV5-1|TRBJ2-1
TGCGCCAGCAGCAACCACCCTGAGCGGAGCTATGCAGGGGAGCAGTTCTTC
CASSNHPERSYAGEQFF
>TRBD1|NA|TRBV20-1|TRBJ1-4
TGCAGTGCTTCTACAGGGGTACGAGAAAAACTGTTTTTT
CSASTGVREKLFF
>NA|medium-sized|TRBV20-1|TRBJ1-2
TGCAGCCAACCGGGACGGAATAACTATGGCTACACCTTC
CSQPGRNNYGYTF
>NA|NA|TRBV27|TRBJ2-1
TGTGCCAGCAGTTTAACCCCAGGGCCACAGGGGCAGTTCTTC
CASSLTPGPQGQFF
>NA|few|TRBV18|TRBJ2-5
TGTGCCAGCTCACCGCTAGGGCCAGAAGAGACCCAGTACTTC
CASSPLGPEETQYF
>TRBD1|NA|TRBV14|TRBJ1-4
TGTGCCAGCAGCCTCCGACCCTCGCTCCGGTCAGGGGGTATTGGGCGAGGGAAGGAAAAACTGTTTTTT
CASSLRPSLRSGGIGRGKEKLFF
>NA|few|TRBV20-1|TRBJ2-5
TGCAGTGCCCACGAAGAGACCCAGTACTTC
CSAHEETQYF
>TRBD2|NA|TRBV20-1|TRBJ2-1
TGCAGTGCTAGAGATGGGACTAGCGGGAGTCTCTCCTACAATGAGCAGTTCTTC
CSARDGTSGSLSYNEQFF
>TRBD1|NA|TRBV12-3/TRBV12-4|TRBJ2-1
TGTGCCAGCAGTACGGCCCGGGACAGGGGGCATCGGGAGCAGTTCTTC
CASSTARDRGHREQFF
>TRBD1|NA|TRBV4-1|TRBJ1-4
TGCGCCAGCAGCCAACTCTTCCGGGACAGGGAGGCTGGGCTGTTTTTT
CASSQLFRDREAGLFF
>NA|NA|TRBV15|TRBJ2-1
TGTGCCACCAGCAGAGATCGTGGAAGGGGGAATGAGCAGTTCTTC
CATSRDRGRGNEQFF
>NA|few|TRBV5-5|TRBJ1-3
TGTGCCAGCAGCGCCGGGGGATCTGGAAACACCATATATTTT
CASSAGGSGNTIYF
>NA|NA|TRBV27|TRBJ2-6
TGTGCCAGCAGTTTAACCTACGGTGCTGGGGCCAACGTCCTGACTTTC
CASSLTYGAGANVLTF
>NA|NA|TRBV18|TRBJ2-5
TGTGCCAGCTCAGCTTCCGGGGCCGAGACCCAGTACTTC
CASSASGAETQYF
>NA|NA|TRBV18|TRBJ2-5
TGTGCCAGCTCACCGAACGGACGGCAAGAGACCCAGTACTTC
CASSPNGRQETQYF
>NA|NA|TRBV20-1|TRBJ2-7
TGCAGTGCCCAGTCGCCCGGGAGACACTCCTACGAGCAGTACTTC
CSAQSPGRHSYEQYF
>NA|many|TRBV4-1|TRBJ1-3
TGCGCCAGCAGCCAGGGGACATATAGAAACACCATATATTTT
CASSQGTYRNTIYF
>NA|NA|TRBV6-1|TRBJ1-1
TGTGCCAGCAGTGAACGGGGGAGGGACACTGAAGCTTTCTTT
CASSERGRDTEAFF
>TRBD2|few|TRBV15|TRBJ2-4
TGTGCCACCAGCAGACATCTTCGGGGGGACCTAGCCAAAAACATTCAGTACTTC
CATSRHLRGDLAKNIQYF
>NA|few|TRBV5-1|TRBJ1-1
TGCGCCAGCAGCTTGGGGACCGGGACGGTGAACACTGAAGCTTTCTTT
CASSLGTGTVNTEAFF
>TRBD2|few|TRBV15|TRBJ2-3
TGTGCCACCAGCAGGGGGGGGGTGTTTCCAGATACGCAGTATTTT
CATSRGGVFPDTQYF